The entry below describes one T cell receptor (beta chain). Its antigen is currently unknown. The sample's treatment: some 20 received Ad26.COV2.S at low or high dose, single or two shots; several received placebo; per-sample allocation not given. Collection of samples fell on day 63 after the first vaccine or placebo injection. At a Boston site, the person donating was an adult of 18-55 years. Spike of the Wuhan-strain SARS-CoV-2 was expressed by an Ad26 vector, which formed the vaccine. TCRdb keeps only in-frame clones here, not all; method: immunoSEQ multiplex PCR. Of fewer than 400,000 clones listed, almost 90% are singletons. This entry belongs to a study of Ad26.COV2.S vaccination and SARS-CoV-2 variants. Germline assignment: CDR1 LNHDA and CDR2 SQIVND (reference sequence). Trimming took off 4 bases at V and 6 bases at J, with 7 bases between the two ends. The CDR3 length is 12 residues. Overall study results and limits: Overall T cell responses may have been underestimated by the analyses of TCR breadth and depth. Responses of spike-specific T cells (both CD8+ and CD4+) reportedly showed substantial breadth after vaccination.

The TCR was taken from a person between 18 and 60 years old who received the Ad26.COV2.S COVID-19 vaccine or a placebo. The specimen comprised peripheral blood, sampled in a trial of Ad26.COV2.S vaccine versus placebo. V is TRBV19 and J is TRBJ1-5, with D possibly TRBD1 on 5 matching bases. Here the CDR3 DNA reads TGTGCCAGTAGTACAGGGACTCAGCCCCAGCATTTT. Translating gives CASSTGTQPQHF.